The TCR beta chain described here comes from a study of technical replicates of blood from a few donors. TCRdb's table, derived via immunoSEQ multiplex PCR, lists solely in-frame clones and lacks some. The table has more than 90,000 clones, almost 96% seen once. The source of this sequence is a human donor in good health. Sequencing was performed on T cells isolated from PBMCs.

The CDR3 region is CASSTDRVGKLFF. The CDR3 region has the DNA TGTGCCAGCAGCACCGACAGGGTCGGGAAACTGTTTTTT. This chain uses TRBV11-2 with TRBJ1-4, with 7 nucleotides matching TRBD1. V lost 5 bases, J lost 11 bases, and 8 bases stayed unmatched. Germline CDR1 is SGHAT and CDR2 is FQNNGV. The CDR3 runs to 13 residues.